A selection of T cell receptor beta chains follows, all from one sample in a study of blood T cell repertoires in COVID-19. Profiling relied on immunoSEQ multiplex PCR, and the TCRdb table lists in-frame clones only, not all of them. The sample lists roughly 91,000 clones, approximately 80% seen once, with 11% in the top ten. The specimen was peripheral blood. Every receptor here comes from a man in his 70s with acute or convalescent COVID-19. CDR3s include the opening cysteine and the closing phenylalanine or tryptophan. Each record gives: D gene, V gene, CDR3 protein. The D gene is left open where the match is weak.

D: TRBD1; V: TRBV6-6; CDR3: CASAYRDREQPQHF
D: NA; V: TRBV4-1; CDR3: CASSHLLQAGGNTIYF
D: NA; V: TRBV19; CDR3: CASSPGVGLSDTQYF
D: NA; V: TRBV28; CDR3: CASSFLAGTDTQYF
D: NA; V: TRBV6-5; CDR3: CASQGYQPQHF
D: NA; V: TRBV10-3; CDR3: CAISAAGSSYEQYF
D: NA; V: TRBV2; CDR3: CASSERDSWQPQHF
D: TRBD2; V: TRBV6-2/TRBV6-3; CDR3: CASSYWGGSTDTQYF
D: TRBD2; V: TRBV4-1; CDR3: CASSQMTSGGTDTQYF
D: TRBD1; V: TRBV6-5; CDR3: CASSRGQADYGYTF
D: NA; V: TRBV7-2; CDR3: CASTPFSGYGYTF
D: NA; V: TRBV29-1; CDR3: CSVEVAGVLYEQYF